The 13 T cell receptor beta chains presented below share a single source sample, sequenced in a study of Graves' ophthalmopathy and Graves' hyperthyroidism. RNA transcripts yielded amplified TCR beta CDR3 regions. After a first-round RT-PCR with HTBI primers, a second-round multiplex PCR was run. Using its own MiXCR run on the multiplex PCR reads, TCRdb lists one record per CDR3 protein. The data show a few hundred thousand distinct CDR3 sequences, roughly 14% seen once. Sequenced: peripheral blood. These receptors were taken from a young woman with stable Graves' hyperthyroidism.

This clonotype was found a few times. This chain links TRBV13 with TRBJ2-7; 8 bases align to TRBD2. V was clipped by 6 bases and J by 3 bases; unmatched bases: 7. Germline CDR1 PRHDT, CDR2 FYEKMQ (reference sequence). CDR3 length: 14 amino acids. The CDR3 sequence: CASSVAGPLYEQYF. The CDR3 region has the DNA TGTGCCAGCAGTGTAGCGGGGCCTCTCTACGAGCAGTACTTC.

This clonotype has ten or more counts. The chain uses TRBV13 and TRBJ2-5, with TRBD2 matching over 11 bases. Trimming took 0 bases from V and 5 from J; bases not matched to a gene: 5. CDR3 length: 16 residues. CDR1 is PRHDT and CDR2 is FYEKMQ in the germline V gene (reference sequence). Here the CDR3 DNA reads TGTGCCAGCAGCTTAGGTGCACTAGCGGGGGCGGAGACCCAGTACTTC. It encodes CASSLGALAGAETQYF.

This clonotype appeared many times. The chain carries TRBV6-1 and TRBJ1-2; 9 bases agree with TRBD1. The CDR3 spans 15 residues. The junction had 11 bases not matched to a gene; V was cut back by 10 bases and J by 2 bases. CDR1 is MNHNS, CDR2 SASEGT, per germline. The CDR3 sequence is CATTPGTGTNYGYTF. The CDR3 nucleotides read TGTGCCACAACGCCCGGGACAGGGACCAACTATGGCTACACCTTC.

This clonotype has ten or more counts. The rearrangement uses TRBV4-2 and TRBJ2-7; TRBD2 matches at 10 bases. V was clipped by 0 bases and J by 4 bases; unmatched bases: 9. Germline V CDR1 and CDR2: LGHNA, YNFKEQ. CDR3 length equals 17 residues. The DNA of the CDR3 is TGTGCCAGCAGCCAAGAACCCTCGGCTAGCGGGGGTTACGAGCAGTACTTC. Protein: CASSQEPSASGGYEQYF.

This clonotype occurred many times. The V call is TRBV9, the J call TRBJ1-1, with D perhaps matching TRBD1 (5 bases). CDR1 is SGDLS and CDR2 is YYNGEE in the germline V gene. This CDR3 has 14 residues. V lost 3 bases and J lost 0, with 9 bases in between. In DNA form, the CDR3 reads TGTGCCAGCAGCGGGAGGGACGTGAACACTGAAGCTTTCTTT. It specifies CASSGRDVNTEAFF. Full variable domain (rest looked up from reference TRBV9 and TRBJ1-1): DSGVTQTPKHLITATGQRVTLRCSPRSGDLSVYWYQQSLDQGLQFLIQYYNGEERAKGNILERFSAQQFPDLHSELNLSSLELGDSALYFCASSGRDVNTEAFFGQGTRLTVV.

This clonotype was counted at least ten times. This rearrangement joins TRBV6-2 or TRBV6-3 to TRBJ1-2; TRBD1 is a possible D gene (5 bases). Trimming stripped 8 bases from V and 6 bases from J, with 10 bases between. Germline CDR1 and CDR2: MNHEY and SVGEGT. This CDR3 is built from 11 residues. CDR3 in amino acids: CASDEGDGYTF. As DNA, the CDR3 is TGTGCCAGCGACGAAGGGGATGGCTACACCTTC.

This clonotype has ten or more counts. This rearrangement joins TRBV19 to TRBJ1-5; no reliable D call. Germline V gives CDR1 LNHDA, CDR2 SQIVND (reference sequence). This CDR3 spans 15 amino acids. Trimming removed 2 bases from V and 1 base from J, with 9 bases in between. In DNA, the CDR3 is TGTGCCAGTAGTATATTACGGGAAAGCAATCAGCCCCAGCATTTT. Amino acids: CASSILRESNQPQHF. The full variable domain, its missing parts supplied by reference TRBV19 and TRBJ1-5, is DGGITQSPKYLFRKEGQNVTLSCEQNLNHDAMYWYRQDPGQGLRLIYYSQIVNDFQKGDIAEGYSVSREKKESFPLTVTSAQKNPTAFYLCASSILRESNQPQHFGDGTRLSIL.

This clonotype was observed at least ten times. For the CDR3, the DNA is TGTGCCAGTAGTATAGATGGCAGCTCAGGTTCACCCCTCCACTTT. Translated, it gives CASSIDGSSGSPLHF. V is TRBV19 and J is TRBJ1-6; D uncertain. Per germline, CDR1 LNHDA and CDR2 SQIVND (reference sequence). Trimming took off 0 bases at V and 9 bases at J, with 12 bases between the two ends. The CDR3 length is 15 residues.

The table lists this clonotype with many counts. Given a much more abundant clone one base away, this may be a read error. The rearrangement uses TRBV6-1 and TRBJ2-7; D might be TRBD1 (5 bases). This CDR3 has 12 residues. Per the germline V gene, CDR1 is MNHNS and CDR2 is SASEGT. V was shortened by 4 bases and J by 4 bases, with 8 bases between the two germline ends. The CDR3 DNA sequence: TGTGCCAGCAGTGTAAGGGGATACGAGCAGTACTTC. The encoded protein is CASSVRGYEQYF.

There are a few counts of this clonotype. The rearrangement uses TRBV5-1 and TRBJ2-7; TRBD1 agrees at 11 bases. Germline loops: CDR1 SGHRS, CDR2 YFSETQ. The CDR3 is 14 residues long. The J segment lost 6 bases and the V segment lost 3 bases, leaving 5 bases of the junction unmatched. The CDR3 region has the DNA TGCGCCAGCAGCTGGGGGACAGGGGGAGGCGAGCAGTACTTC. Translated: CASSWGTGGGEQYF.

This clonotype was counted many times. The rearrangement joins TRBV15 to TRBJ1-2; no firm D call. Trimming removed 5 bases from V and 1 base from J, with 14 bases in between. The CDR3 length is 15 residues. Germline CDR1 is LNHNV and CDR2 is YYDKDF (reference sequence). DNA for the CDR3: TGTGCCACCAGCTCATCGACCAGCAGTAACTATGGCTACACCTTC. Its translation: CATSSSTSSNYGYTF.

In its sample, this clonotype was seen many times. This chain links TRBV6-1 with TRBJ2-7, with 7 bases fitting TRBD1. From germline, CDR1 is MNHNS and CDR2 SASEGT. The CDR3 totals 17 residues. The V gene end was trimmed by 6 bases and the J gene end by 1 base; junction bases not matched to a gene: 15. CDR3 protein: CASSPLLREGASYEQYF. The CDR3 DNA follows: TGTGCCAGCAGCCCCCTCCTGCGAGAGGGGGCATCCTACGAGCAGTACTTC.

V and J are TRBV11-2 and TRBJ2-7; no firm D call. V lost 8 bases and J 2 bases, leaving 7 bases between the germline ends. Germline CDR1 reads SGHAT; CDR2 reads FQNNGV. This CDR3 has 11 residues. CDR3: CASASTYEQYF. The DNA for the CDR3 is TGTGCCAGCGCTTCTACCTACGAGCAGTACTTC.